This T cell receptor (beta chain) was found in a study of vaccination and CD4 T cells after COVID-19. General study results and limits: Investigators enrolled relatively few convalescent patients and included no early post-infection timepoints.

About this clonotype: Its specificity is unknown.

Sample time point: late sampling 161 to 241 days after vaccination in three convalescent patients. As for treatment: approximately nine-day PBMC culture with coronavirus spike peptide pools or control peptides (ViraFEST assay). Germline CDR1 is LNHDA and CDR2 is SQIVND (reference sequence). Trimming cost V 2 bases and J 2 bases; bases outside gene matches: 9. This CDR3 contains 17 residues. Scientists ran DNA taken from cultured CD4+ T cells through the Oncomine TCR Beta short-read assay for sequencing. TCRdb re-called the PCR reads with MiXCR, one entry per CDR3 protein. The data show 23,000 or so distinct CDR3 sequences, approximately 28% seen once.

The chain links TRBV19 to TRBJ1-2, with 9 positions matching TRBD1. The sequence was obtained from a human donor who had recovered from COVID-19. Source: CD4+ T cells from blood, cultured in vitro, taken about 7 months after SARS-CoV-2 vaccination. CDR3 amino acids: CASSIPRDRARNYGYTF. CDR3 DNA: TGTGCCAGTAGTATACCTCGGGACAGGGCGCGAAACTATGGCTACACCTTC.